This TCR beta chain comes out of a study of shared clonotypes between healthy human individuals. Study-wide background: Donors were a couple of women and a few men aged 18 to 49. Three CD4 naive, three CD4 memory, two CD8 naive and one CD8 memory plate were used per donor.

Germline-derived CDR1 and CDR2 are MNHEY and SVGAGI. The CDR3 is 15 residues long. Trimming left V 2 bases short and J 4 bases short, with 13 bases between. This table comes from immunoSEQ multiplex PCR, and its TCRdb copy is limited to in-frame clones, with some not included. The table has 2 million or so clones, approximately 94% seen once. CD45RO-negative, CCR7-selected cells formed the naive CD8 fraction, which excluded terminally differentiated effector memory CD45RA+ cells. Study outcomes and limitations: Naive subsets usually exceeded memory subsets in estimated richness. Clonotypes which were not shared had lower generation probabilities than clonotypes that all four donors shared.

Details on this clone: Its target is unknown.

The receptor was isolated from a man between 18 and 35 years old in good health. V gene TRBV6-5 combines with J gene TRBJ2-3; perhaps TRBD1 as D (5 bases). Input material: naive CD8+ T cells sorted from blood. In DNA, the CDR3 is TGTGCCAGCAGTTACCCCACCTGGGGCGCAGATACGCAGTATTTT. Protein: CASSYPTWGADTQYF.